The clone carrying this T cell receptor beta chain occurred once. The source of the sample is a study of blood T cell repertoires in COVID-19. Whole-study context: Donors in the United States, Italy and Spain gave samples during acute or convalescent COVID-19. T cells, B-cell-depleted T cells, or PBMCs provided the cDNA or gDNA that served as material.

This CDR3 comprises 15 residues. V lost 1 base, J lost 2 bases, and 9 bases lay in between. Germline V gives CDR1 MNHNS, CDR2 SASEGT. Study processing details: Reference gene primers were amplified, and this amplification served to estimate nucleated cell counts. The protocol was immunoSEQ multiplex PCR, while the TCRdb copy is restricted to in-frame clones and leaves out a portion. The D gene and trimming were derived from the DNA, and the V and J assignments and clone size from that table. The repertoire has 130,000 or so clones, about four fifths of them found once; the top ten carry 17%. The rearrangement joins TRBV6-1 to TRBJ1-3; D might be TRBD1 (6 bases). Sequenced: peripheral blood. The receptor was derived from a woman of 80 years or more with acute or convalescent COVID-19. CDR3 sequence reads: CASSEEGVPGNTIYF. The CDR3 coding sequence is TGTGCCAGCAGTGAAGAGGGGGTTCCTGGAAACACCATATATTTT.